The 5 T cell receptor beta chains below come from one sample, sequenced in a study of shared clonotypes between healthy human individuals. Assay: immunoSEQ multiplex PCR; the TCRdb copy retains only in-frame clones and omits some. The repertoire consists of roughly 2,300,000 clones, with around 92% occurring once and the leading ten covering 0.3% to 0.4%. The material sequenced was naive CD4+ T cells from PBMCs. This sample's subset: CD45RA+ positively selected. Every receptor here comes from a man aged 18 to 30 in good health. Some clones in this sample may be carry-over from other donors' samples.

The chain joins TRBV4-1 to TRBJ2-5; the match to TRBD1 covers 8 bases. Germline lookup yields CDR1 MGHRA and CDR2 YSYEKL. This CDR3 spans 16 amino acids. The ends lost 0 bases at V and 5 bases at J; junction bases unmatched: 8. The chain's CDR3 is CASSQDPQGAGETQYF. The CDR3 DNA reads TGCGCCAGCAGCCAAGACCCCCAGGGGGCAGGGGAGACCCAGTACTTC.

The chain recombines TRBV9 with TRBJ2-1, with 7 positions matching TRBD2. The length of the CDR3 is 16 residues. The germline V gene encodes CDR1 SGDLS and CDR2 YYNGEE. The V segment lost 0 bases and the J segment 4 bases; nucleotides outside the gene matches: 7. The CDR3 DNA is TGTGCCAGCAGCGTAGGGGGTAGCGGGCATTACAATGAGCAGTTCTTC. This codes for CASSVGGSGHYNEQFF.

The V call is TRBV6-5, the J call TRBJ1-1; D unresolved. CDR3 size: 13 residues. Germline CDR1 MNHEY, CDR2 SVGAGI. V gave up 5 bases and J gave up 4 bases, with 11 bases separating them. CDR3 sequence reads: CASSLRVFTEAFF. CDR3 in DNA: TGTGCCAGCAGTCTCCGGGTCTTCACTGAAGCTTTCTTT.

The CDR3 nucleotides are TGTGCCAGCAGTTCACCCGCTGAGGAGGGAGGGATTCCGAAAGCTTTCTTT. This gives the protein CASSSPAEEGGIPKAFF. The rearrangement links TRBV28 to TRBJ1-1, with D unclear. Trimming removed 4 bases at V and 9 bases at J, with 27 bases between. Germline V lookup: CDR1 MDHEN, CDR2 SYDVKM. This CDR3 is 17 amino acids long.

The chain links TRBV6-1 to TRBJ2-1; the D is unclear. The CDR3 covers 12 residues. Trimming left V 7 bases short and J 3 bases short, with 7 bases between. Germline CDR1 MNHNS, CDR2 SASEGT. The CDR3 nucleotides read TGTGCCAGCACAGCTCTCTACAATGAGCAGTTCTTC. Translating gives CASTALYNEQFF.